The present T cell receptor beta chain was sequenced within a study of T-cell memory formation after mild COVID-19. Overall study: The study found TCR clusters largely donor specific. General study points: From day 15 to 85, contracting clones were balanced between CD4 and CD8, whereas later expanders leaned toward CD4+.

This clonotype has only one observation. Its specificity is unknown. 5'RACE with constant-segment primers yielded barcoded, UMI-tagged TCR alpha and TCR beta cDNA libraries. TCRdb reprocessed the 5' RACE reads via MiXCR and lists one record per CDR3 protein. The repertoire holds 150,000 to 200,000 distinct CDR3 sequences, with 31% as singletons. CDR1 and CDR2 (germline): SGHTA, FQGNSA. The germline V and J ends were trimmed by 7 bases and 1 base, with 14 bases remaining between them. This CDR3 contains 15 residues. The chain has TRBV7-2 and TRBJ2-1; D remains unclear. The receptor was isolated from an adult woman who had mild COVID-19 (a few samples of this study predate the infection). Cell type and time point are not known. The specimen was PBMCs or a T cell subset sorted from them (not recorded which). Here the CDR3 DNA reads TGTGCCAGCAATCGCGGAGCAGAGTCCTACAATGAGCAGTTCTTC. This gives the protein CASNRGAESYNEQFF.